The 31 T cell receptor beta chains below all came from one sample that was sequenced in a study of OX40 agonist ivuxolimab in advanced cancers. The method was immunoSEQ multiplex PCR; TCRdb's version includes in-frame clones alone and lacks a portion of them. The table has about 89,000 clones, approximately 91% seen once; the top ten hold more than 0.6%. The sample in question was CD4+ or CD8+ T cells sorted from blood, obtained in a trial of the OX40 agonist ivuxolimab. These receptors all come from an adult with an advanced solid tumor such as melanoma, head and neck, liver or kidney cancer.

V gene TRBV4-3 combines with J gene TRBJ2-3; D gene unclear. Germline assignment: CDR1 LGHNA and CDR2 YSLEER. Trimming shortened V by 1 base and J by 5 bases, and 7 bases separated the two germline ends. This CDR3 has 13 residues. This chain's CDR3 is CASSQAGVDTQYF. The CDR3 nucleotides read TGCGCCAGCAGCCAAGCGGGCGTAGATACGCAGTATTTT.

The genes are TRBV5-1 and TRBJ2-3; 7 nucleotides agree with TRBD2. CDR1 is SGHRS and CDR2 is YFSETQ in the germline V gene. Losses at the gene ends were 0 bases for V and 2 bases for J; bases not matched to a gene: 3. CDR3 length equals 15 residues. The CDR3 nucleotides read TGCGCCAGCAGCTTGGTCGGGGGGATCACAGATACGCAGTATTTT. Its translation is CASSLVGGITDTQYF.

J is TRBJ1-2 and V is TRBV29-1, with a tentative D call TRBD1 (5 bases). There are 12 residues in the CDR3. Germline CDR1 reads SQVTM; CDR2 reads ANQGSEA. Trimming removed 3 bases from V and 2 bases from J, with 7 bases in between. In nucleotides, the CDR3 is TGCAGCGTTGATCCAGGGAACTATGGCTACACCTTC. Translating gives CSVDPGNYGYTF. Drawing the rest from reference TRBV29-1 and TRBJ1-2, the complete variable domain is SAVISQKPSRDICQRGTSLTIQCQVDSQVTMMFWYRQQPGQSLTLIATANQGSEATYESGFVIDKFPISRPNLTFSTLTVSNMSPEDSSIYLCSVDPGNYGYTFGSGTRLTVV.

Notes on this clone: Other DNA sequences in this sample translate to the same CDR3. The rearrangement uses TRBV7-2 and TRBJ2-7; possibly TRBD2 for D (6 bases). Germline values: CDR1 SGHTA, CDR2 FQGNSA. CDR3 length equals 14 residues. V was shortened by 2 bases and J by 0 bases, with 8 bases between the two germline ends. Here the CDR3 DNA reads TGTGCCAGCAGCTTAACAGCGGGCTCCTACGAGCAGTACTTC. Protein product: CASSLTAGSYEQYF.

The V gene is TRBV6-6, the J gene TRBJ2-3; D is perhaps TRBD1 (5 bases). CDR3 length: 15 residues. The germline gives CDR1 MNHNY, CDR2 SVGAGI (reference sequence). The ends were cut back, 2 bases at V and 6 bases at J, with 15 bases in the middle. This chain's CDR3 is CASSYVSQGSDTQYF. CDR3 nucleotide sequence: TGTGCCAGCAGTTACGTATCTCAGGGATCCGATACGCAGTATTTT.

This clone was recorded only once. J is TRBJ2-5 and V is TRBV2; 7 bases map to TRBD2. Germline V CDR1 and CDR2: SNHLY, FYNNEI. The CDR3 loop spans 13 amino acids. Trimming cost V 11 bases and J 5 bases; bases outside gene matches: 11. The chain's CDR3 is CAGGLGADETQYF. Here the CDR3 DNA reads TGTGCCGGAGGACTAGGGGCTGATGAGACCCAGTACTTC.

The chain is built from TRBV28 and TRBJ1-5; D possibly corresponds to TRBD1 (5 bases). This CDR3 contains 15 residues. CDR1 and CDR2 from the germline V gene are MDHEN and SYDVKM. The germline V and J ends were trimmed by 6 bases and 7 bases, with 19 bases remaining between them. CDR3 region: CASRAQGSERQPQHF. The CDR3 nucleotides are TGTGCCAGCAGGGCTCAGGGATCTGAGAGACAGCCCCAGCATTTT.

The J gene is TRBJ2-1, the V gene TRBV14; a possible D gene is TRBD2 (5 bases). The ends were cut back, 4 bases at V and 6 bases at J, with 13 bases in the middle. CDR1 is SGHDN, CDR2 FVKESK, per germline. This CDR3 contains 14 residues. The chain's CDR3 is CASSPSSSLNEQFF. The CDR3 DNA sequence: TGTGCCAGCAGCCCCTCTAGCAGTCTCAATGAGCAGTTCTTC.

V gene TRBV29-1 combines with J gene TRBJ2-5, with a tentative D call TRBD1 (5 bases). V lost 1 base and J lost 5, with 8 bases in between. CDR3 length equals 12 residues. Germline CDR1 and CDR2: SQVTM and ANQGSEA. The CDR3 protein is CSVEGPGETQYF. The CDR3, as DNA: TGCAGCGTTGAAGGGCCAGGGGAGACCCAGTACTTC.

V gene TRBV7-2 combines with J gene TRBJ2-2; tentatively, D is TRBD2 (5 bases). The CDR3 covers 15 residues. The germline V gene encodes CDR1 SGHTA and CDR2 FQGNSA. V lost 1 base and J lost 1, with 7 bases in between. The CDR3 nucleotides read TGTGCCAGCAGCTTAGTCGGGATGAACACCGGGGAGCTGTTTTTT. Encoded protein: CASSLVGMNTGELFF.

This clone was observed once. This chain uses TRBV5-1 with TRBJ2-7; 9 nucleotides line up with TRBD1. CDR1 is SGHRS, CDR2 YFSETQ, per germline. The CDR3 runs to 15 residues. J lost 6 bases, V lost 2 bases, and 9 bases had no gene match. The CDR3 here is CASSLPGQGVVEQYF. CDR3 sequence (DNA): TGCGCCAGCAGCTTACCGGGACAGGGAGTAGTCGAGCAGTACTTC.

The chain carries TRBV28 and TRBJ2-7; maybe TRBD2 (6 bases). V lost 6 bases and J lost 2, with 20 bases in between. There are 16 residues in the CDR3. Germline CDR1 and CDR2: MDHEN and SYDVKM. The DNA of the CDR3 is TGTGCCAGCAGCTCCCCTGGTGGAGGGAGCCCCTACGAGCAGTACTTC. Its translation: CASSSPGGGSPYEQYF. Using reference TRBV28 and TRBJ2-7 for the parts outside the CDR3, the full variable domain is DVKVTQSSRYLVKRTGEKVFLECVQDMDHENMFWYRQDPGLGLRLIYFSYDVKMKEKGDIPEGYSVSREKKERFSLILESASTNQTSMYLCASSSPGGGSPYEQYFGPGTRLTVT.

This sequence joins TRBV7-9 and TRBJ1-1; TRBD1 matches 9 bases. The CDR3 length is 14 residues. The ends lost 5 bases at V and 6 bases at J; junction bases unmatched: 7. From germline, CDR1 is SEHNR and CDR2 FQNEAQ (reference sequence). The DNA of the CDR3 is TGTGCCAGCAGCCGGGACAGGGACGGGGCTGAAGCTTTCTTT. Its protein is CASSRDRDGAEAFF.

The J gene is TRBJ2-1, the V gene TRBV20-1; no reliable D call. Germline V lookup: CDR1 DFQATT, CDR2 SNEGSKA (reference sequence). The CDR3 has 10 residues. V lost 6 bases and J lost 6, with 6 bases in between. CDR3 residues: CSARFNEQFF. The CDR3 nucleotides read TGCAGTGCCCGCTTCAATGAGCAGTTCTTC.

The chain joins TRBV5-1 to TRBJ2-3, with TRBD1 matching 7 bases. Germline V gene data show CDR1 as SGHRS and CDR2 as YFSETQ. The CDR3 has 14 amino acids. V was clipped by 4 bases and J by 1 base; unmatched bases: 3. Here the CDR3 reads CASSGGQGTDTQYF. CDR3 DNA: TGCGCCAGCAGCGGAGGACAGGGCACAGATACGCAGTATTTT.

This chain connects TRBV10-3 to TRBJ2-3; no clear D. The CDR3 covers 14 residues. Germline V gene sequence: CDR1 ENHRY, CDR2 SYGVKD. Trimming removed 6 bases from V and 0 bases from J, with 10 bases in between. The CDR3 spells CAISGVASTDTQYF. In DNA, the CDR3 is TGTGCCATCAGCGGTGTCGCTAGCACAGATACGCAGTATTTT.

The chain uses TRBV30 and TRBJ2-7, with no clear D. The germline CDR1 and CDR2 sequences are GTSNPN and SVGIG (reference sequence). The V end lost 1 base, the J end lost 0 bases, and 10 bases lay between the germline ends. The length of the CDR3 is 14 residues. The CDR3 loop is CAWSDGRFSYEQYF. The CDR3 region has the DNA TGTGCCTGGAGTGATGGAAGGTTCTCCTACGAGCAGTACTTC.

The V call is TRBV4-1, the J call TRBJ2-7; 8 bases match TRBD1. The V gene end was trimmed by 0 bases and the J gene end by 3 bases; junction bases not matched to a gene: 7. This CDR3 comprises 16 residues. Per the germline V gene, CDR1 is MGHRA and CDR2 is YSYEKL. The CDR3 loop reads CASSQETGGLFYEQYF. The CDR3 DNA follows: TGCGCCAGCAGCCAAGAAACAGGGGGTCTATTCTACGAGCAGTACTTC.

The chain joins TRBV29-1 to TRBJ2-1; D possibly uses TRBD1 or TRBD2 (5 bases each). The CDR3 contains 13 residues. The V end was cut by 3 bases, the J end by 3 bases, with 9 bases between. Germline CDR1 is SQVTM and CDR2 is ANQGSEA. This chain's CDR3 is CSVDGAFYNEQFF. The CDR3 DNA sequence: TGCAGCGTTGACGGGGCCTTCTACAATGAGCAGTTCTTC.

The chain combines TRBV18 with TRBJ2-1; 10 bases are shared with TRBD2. Unmatched junction bases numbered 6, after V lost 3 bases and J lost 7 bases. Germline V gives CDR1 KGHSH, CDR2 LQKENI. The CDR3 spans 15 residues. This chain's CDR3 is CASSPLAGVSNEQFF. The DNA of the CDR3 is TGTGCCAGCTCACCCCTAGCGGGAGTTTCAAATGAGCAGTTCTTC.

V is TRBV7-2 and J is TRBJ2-7; D is uncertain. The germline CDR1 and CDR2 sequences are SGHTA and FQGNSA. The CDR3 is 12 residues long. Trimming removed 1 base at V and 3 bases at J, with 4 bases between. The CDR3 here is CASSLGDYEQYF. CDR3 bases: TGTGCCAGCAGCTTAGGTGACTACGAGCAGTACTTC.

This clone was counted between two and nine times. The chain couples TRBV7-2 to TRBJ2-1, with TRBD2 matching over 14 bases. CDR3 length: 16 residues. V trimming: 5 bases; J trimming: 12 bases; junction bases outside the gene matches: 12. The germline gives CDR1 SGHTA, CDR2 FQGNSA. CDR3 in amino acids: CASSHPGLAGAFMQFF. The CDR3, as DNA: TGTGCCAGCAGCCACCCGGGACTAGCGGGAGCTTTCATGCAGTTCTTC.

The rearrangement links TRBV28 to TRBJ2-7, with 11 bases aligning to TRBD2. The CDR3 loop spans 16 amino acids. J lost 1 base, V lost 5 bases, and 7 bases had no gene match. Germline V lookup: CDR1 MDHEN, CDR2 SYDVKM. The CDR3 DNA follows: TGTGCCAGCAGTAGCTCCGGGACTAGCGGTTCCTACGAGCAGTACTTC. Residues: CASSSSGTSGSYEQYF.

The chain carries TRBV27 and TRBJ2-2; 11 bases map to TRBD1. The V segment lost 3 bases and the J segment 3 bases; nucleotides outside the gene matches: 6. This CDR3 spans 17 amino acids. The germline gives CDR1 MNHEY, CDR2 SMNVEV (reference sequence). In nucleotides, the CDR3 is TGTGCCAGCAGTTTGTATGGACAGGGGGCAGACACCGGGGAGCTGTTTTTT. Translation gives CASSLYGQGADTGELFF.

The chain carries TRBV4-2 and TRBJ2-5; the match to TRBD1 covers 7 bases. Germline CDR1 reads LGHNA; CDR2 reads YNFKEQ. Losses at the gene ends were 0 bases for V and 4 bases for J; bases not matched to a gene: 5. The CDR3 length is 15 residues. The CDR3 DNA reads as TGTGCCAGCAGCCAAGACCGTCCAGGGGGAGAGACCCAGTACTTC. Translation: CASSQDRPGGETQYF.

The rearrangement joins TRBV28 to TRBJ1-2, with D possibly TRBD1 on 5 matching bases. Between the trimmed V and J ends, which lost 6 bases and 5 bases, there was a span of 13 bases. The germline CDR1 and CDR2 sequences are MDHEN and SYDVKM. The CDR3 consists of 13 residues. Written as DNA, the CDR3 is TGTGCCAGCAGACCCCAGGGTAATTATGGCTACACCTTC. This encodes CASRPQGNYGYTF.

The chain links TRBV29-1 to TRBJ1-1, with 7 bases identical to TRBD1. The V and J ends lost 7 bases and 0 bases, in that order; junction bases with no gene match: 5. CDR1 SQVTM and CDR2 ANQGSEA come from the germline V gene. The CDR3 sequence is 13 residues long. This CDR3 reads CSGRGQLNTEAFF. The CDR3 DNA follows: TGCAGCGGGAGGGGGCAATTGAACACTGAAGCTTTCTTT.

The chain couples TRBV19 to TRBJ2-3; D uncertain. Trimming removed 5 bases at V and 5 bases at J, with 14 bases between. The CDR3 is made up of 14 amino acids. CDR1 and CDR2 from the germline V gene are LNHDA and SQIVND (reference sequence). Written as DNA, the CDR3 is TGTGCCAGTAGTTCCCCCCCCGCCGAAGATACGCAGTATTTT. Its translation: CASSSPPAEDTQYF.

This clone occurred a few times. CDR3 coding DNA: TGTGCCAGCAGTCGGGGACTAGCGGGAAATGAGCAGTTCTTC. Translation: CASSRGLAGNEQFF. This sequence joins TRBV5-6 and TRBJ2-1; 13 bases map to TRBD2. CDR1 and CDR2 from the germline V gene are SGHDT and YYEEEE. This CDR3 spans 14 amino acids. After removal of 5 bases from V and 7 bases from J, the junction contained 3 bases not matched to a gene.

This sequence joins TRBV18 and TRBJ2-5; 8 bases line up with TRBD2. Germline CDR1 is KGHSH and CDR2 is LQKENI. The trim removed 3 bases at V and 7 bases at J, leaving 19 bases unmatched. The CDR3 runs to 18 residues. CDR3 coding DNA: TGTGCCAGCTCACCGCGGCCAGCGGGAGTGTTTCTAGATGGGACCCAGTACTTC. Amino acids: CASSPRPAGVFLDGTQYF.

V and J are TRBV27 and TRBJ2-1; TRBD1 agrees at 8 bases. Losses at the gene ends were 1 base for V and 4 bases for J; bases not matched to a gene: 9. Germline-derived CDR1 and CDR2 are MNHEY and SMNVEV (reference sequence). The CDR3 is 17 residues long. The DNA of the CDR3 is TGTGCCAGCAGTTTATGGCAGGGGGCCGGGTTATACAATGAGCAGTTCTTC. Translation gives CASSLWQGAGLYNEQFF.